One sample yielded the 7 T cell receptor beta chains listed below, sequenced in a study of T cell repertoires in cytomegalovirus infection. Each CDR3 protein gets one entry after TCRdb re-called the reads with MiXCR. The sample lists approximately 500,000 distinct CDR3 sequences, approximately 26% seen once, with about 13% in the top ten. The sample taken for sequencing was PBMCs. The origin of the receptors is a human donor in good health (CMV status not recorded). Some clones in this sample may be carry-over from other donors' samples.

This clonotype was seen a few times. The chain joins TRBV5-6 to TRBJ1-4; D is unclear. Germline V lookup: CDR1 SGHDT, CDR2 YYEEEE. Trimming shortened V by 4 bases and J by 5 bases, and 18 bases separated the two germline ends. The length of the CDR3 is 16 residues. CDR3 DNA sequence: TGTGCCAGCAGCCTGTGGAAGACAAGGGTGAATGAAAAACTGTTTTTT. Translating it yields CASSLWKTRVNEKLFF.

Written as DNA, the CDR3 is TGCGCCAGCACCCGGCAGGGTGCGCACGTCCTGACTTTC. Translated: CASTRQGAHVLTF. V and J are TRBV5-1 and TRBJ2-6, with D possibly matching TRBD1 (5 bases). The V gene's germline CDR1 is SGHRS and CDR2 YFSETQ. V was clipped by 6 bases and J by 11 bases, with 15 bases between them. The CDR3 is 13 residues long.

The chain is built from TRBV11-2 and TRBJ2-7; no definite D call. The V gene's germline CDR1 is SGHAT and CDR2 FQNNGV. The CDR3 is made up of 14 amino acids. V was clipped by 1 base and J by 4 bases, with 11 bases between them. The CDR3 nucleotides are TGTGCCAGCAGCTTAGGTTTTGAGTTGTACGAGCAGTACTTC. Translating gives CASSLGFELYEQYF.

The chain carries TRBV15 and TRBJ1-2, with D perhaps TRBD1 (5 bases). This CDR3 is 12 amino acids long. Germline V gives CDR1 LNHNV, CDR2 YYDKDF (reference sequence). Trimming took off 9 bases at V and 3 bases at J, with 11 bases between the two ends. Here the CDR3 reads CATSGRDYGYTF. The CDR3 DNA reads as TGTGCCACTTCTGGCAGGGACTATGGCTACACCTTC.

This clonotype was observed a handful of times. The chain couples TRBV19 to TRBJ1-1; TRBD1 aligns across 8 bases. The germline gives CDR1 LNHDA, CDR2 SQIVND (reference sequence). The CDR3 contains 14 residues. Trimming took 0 bases from V and 8 from J; bases not matched to a gene: 5. The CDR3 loop is CASSIETGTGEAFF. CDR3 in DNA: TGTGCCAGTAGTATAGAAACCGGGACAGGCGAAGCTTTCTTT.

This clonotype was observed a handful of times. In DNA, the CDR3 is TGTGCCAGCAGCTTATCCGGGACAGATCTCTATGGCTACACCTTC. As protein: CASSLSGTDLYGYTF. The chain is built from TRBV13 and TRBJ1-2, with 7 bases identical to TRBD1. With 2 bases clipped from V and 4 bases from J, the junction kept 7 bases outside the gene matches. The CDR3 has 15 amino acids. Germline V gene lookup returns CDR1 PRHDT and CDR2 FYEKMQ (reference sequence).

The gene calls are TRBV7-9 and TRBJ1-2, with a tentative D call TRBD1 (6 bases). The CDR3 spans 13 residues. From germline, CDR1 is SEHNR and CDR2 FQNEAQ (reference sequence). V was pared by 0 bases and J by 8 bases, with 10 bases between. Here the CDR3 reads CASSLATRGGYTF. The CDR3 nucleotides are TGTGCCAGCAGCTTAGCAACCAGGGGCGGCTACACCTTC.